The 7 T cell receptor beta chains presented below share a single source sample, sequenced in a study of blood T cell repertoires in COVID-19. TCRdb keeps only in-frame clones here, not all; method: immunoSEQ multiplex PCR. The data show 200,000 to 250,000 clones, with nearly 85% seen just once and 1.3% held by the top ten. Sequences were obtained from peripheral blood. Receptors originate from a woman younger than 45 with COVID-19, enrolled during active disease.

V gene TRBV3-1 (or the pseudogene TRBV3-2) combines with J gene TRBJ1-2; D possibly corresponds to TRBD1 (6 bases). The V and J ends lost 4 bases and 1 base respectively, with 10 bases between them. This CDR3 contains 14 residues. Germline V gene lookup returns CDR1 LGHDT and CDR2 YNNKEL (reference sequence). The CDR3 is CASSPYRDNYGYTF. In DNA form, the CDR3 reads TGTGCCAGCAGCCCCTACAGGGATAACTATGGCTACACCTTC.

The rearrangement joins TRBV6-2 or TRBV6-3 to TRBJ2-1; 7 nucleotides align to TRBD2. V was clipped by 4 bases and J by 5 bases; unmatched bases: 20. Germline CDR1 MNHEY, CDR2 SVGEGT. This CDR3 has 19 amino acids. The CDR3 DNA reads TGTGCCAGCAGTTCCATGTTTATAGCGGGTCGGGAAACCGACAATGAGCAGTTCTTC. Protein product: CASSSMFIAGRETDNEQFF.

The chain is built from TRBV11-2 and TRBJ1-2; D is unclear. Germline V gives CDR1 SGHAT, CDR2 FQNNGV. V was shortened by 0 bases and J by 7 bases, with 12 bases between the two germline ends. This CDR3 contains 14 residues. This CDR3 reads CASSLDQRPSGYTF. CDR3 DNA: TGTGCCAGCAGCTTAGATCAGCGCCCCAGTGGCTACACCTTC.

The V and J genes are TRBV7-3 and TRBJ1-1; 8 nucleotides align to TRBD1. The ends lost 5 bases at V and 1 base at J; junction bases unmatched: 3. Looked up from germline, CDR1 is SGHTA and CDR2 is FQGTGA. The CDR3 spans 14 residues. The CDR3 DNA follows: TGTGCCAGCAGCCCACAGGGGGGGAACACTGAAGCTTTCTTT. It specifies CASSPQGGNTEAFF.

About this clone: The junction departs from the called germline gene at one end, perhaps through a read error. The chain employs TRBV24-1 and TRBJ2-3, with D possibly matching TRBD1 (6 bases). The CDR3 runs to 16 residues. From germline, CDR1 is KGHDR and CDR2 SFDVKD. The CDR3 loop is CTTSGSRAQGTDTQYF. The CDR3 DNA is TGTACCACCAGTGGGTCCCGGGCCCAGGGGACAGATACGCAGTATTTT.

The chain recombines TRBV19 with TRBJ1-2; TRBD1 matches 7 bases. V gave up 3 bases and J gave up 0 bases; unmatched junction bases: 13. The germline gives CDR1 LNHDA, CDR2 SQIVND (reference sequence). CDR3 size: 18 residues. The CDR3: CASSMGGRGNVANYGYTF. The DNA for the CDR3 is TGTGCCAGTAGTATGGGCGGCAGGGGGAATGTTGCTAACTATGGCTACACCTTC.

The chain combines TRBV6-2 or TRBV6-3 with TRBJ1-1, with D perhaps TRBD1 (5 bases). There are 15 residues in the CDR3. The V end lost 5 bases, the J end lost 2 bases, and 15 bases lay between the germline ends. Germline lookup yields CDR1 MNHEY and CDR2 SVGEGT. Written as DNA, the CDR3 is TGTGCCAGCAGTACCCAACTAAGGGGAAACACTGAAGCTTTCTTT. Amino acid sequence: CASSTQLRGNTEAFF.